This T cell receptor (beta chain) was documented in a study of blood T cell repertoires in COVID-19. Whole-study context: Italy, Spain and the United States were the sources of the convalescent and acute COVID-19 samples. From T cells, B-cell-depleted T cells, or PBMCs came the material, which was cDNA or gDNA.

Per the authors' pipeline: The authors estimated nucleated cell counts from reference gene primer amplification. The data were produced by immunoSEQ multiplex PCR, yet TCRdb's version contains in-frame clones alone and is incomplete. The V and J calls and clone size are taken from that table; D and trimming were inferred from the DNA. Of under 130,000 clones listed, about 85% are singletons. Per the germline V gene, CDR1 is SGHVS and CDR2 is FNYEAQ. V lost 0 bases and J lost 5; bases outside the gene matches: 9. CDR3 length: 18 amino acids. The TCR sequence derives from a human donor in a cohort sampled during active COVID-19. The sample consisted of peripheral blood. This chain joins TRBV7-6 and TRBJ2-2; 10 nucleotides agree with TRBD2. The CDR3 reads CASSLARELAGGTGELFF. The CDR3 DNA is TGTGCCAGCAGCTTAGCGCGGGAGTTAGCGGGGGGAACCGGGGAGCTGTTTTTT.